Ten or more counts support the clone carrying this T cell receptor (beta chain). The antigen remains undetermined. TCRdb reprocessed the 5' RACE reads via MiXCR and lists one record per CDR3 protein. The sample lists 87,000 or so distinct CDR3 sequences, under 4.5% occurring once. The study built unsorted libraries from 2 million PBMCs kept at -80 C. This sample is drawn from a study of neurological immune-mediated disorders. Study findings and constraints: None of the features examined (clinical or MRI) was associated with the multiple sclerosis repertoire cluster.

CDR1 is SGHTA and CDR2 is FQGNSA in the germline V gene. V shed 1 base and J shed 0 bases, with 10 bases lying between them. The CDR3 totals 16 residues. This receptor was taken from a woman between 45 and 60 years old with multiple sclerosis. The chain carries TRBV7-2 and TRBJ1-3; the D gene is possibly TRBD1 (6 bases). Sequenced sample: PBMCs. The CDR3 spells CASSLGGASSGNTIYF. DNA of the CDR3: TGTGCCAGCAGCTTAGGGGGGGCTAGCTCTGGAAACACCATATATTTT.